These T cell receptor beta chains were read from a single sample in a study of post-analysis software for immune sequencing data. TCRdb processed the PCR reads anew with MiXCR; each CDR3 protein has one entry. This table holds about 200,000 distinct CDR3 sequences, 29% found once. Sequencing used blood. The origin of the receptors is a girl aged 2-17 years with multiple sclerosis. Both conserved end residues are part of each CDR3. A D gene is named only where the DNA matches it firmly. Clone size is shown for a subset of rows, as once, few, many or a class of expanded clone.

clone_size,j_call,d_call,v_call,cdr3_nt,cdr3_aa
few,TRBJ1-2,TRBD1,TRBV10-1,TGCGCCAGCAGTGAGGGACAGGGTGATTTCTATGGCTACACCTTC,CASSEGQGDFYGYTF
many,TRBJ2-6,.,TRBV5-6,TGTGCCAGCGGAGATTCTGGGGCCAACGTCCTGACTTTC,CASGDSGANVLTF
.,TRBJ2-3,.,TRBV12-3/TRBV12-4,TGTGCCAGCAGCCCATGGGCCGAGTTTACGCAGTATTTT,CASSPWAEFTQYF
.,TRBJ2-3,.,TRBV11-2,TGTGCCAGCAGCATAAACCCGGGACACAACACAGATACGCAGTATTTT,CASSINPGHNTDTQYF
.,TRBJ2-7,.,TRBV12-3/TRBV12-4,TGTGCCAGCAGTTCCCTCCAGGCGGTAGGAGTGGACGAGCAGTACTTC,CASSSLQAVGVDEQYF
few,TRBJ1-5,.,TRBV6-1,TGTGCCAGCAGTGAAGGGCAGGGTAAACAGCCCCAGCATTTT,CASSEGQGKQPQHF
many,TRBJ2-5,TRBD2,TRBV7-9,TGTGCCAGCAGCTTGGGGGGGACGATCGAGACCCAGTACTTC,CASSLGGTIETQYF
.,TRBJ2-1,.,TRBV20-1,TGCAGTGCTAGTAGCGCAAGCTCCTACAATGAGCAGTTCTTC,CSASSASSYNEQFF
.,TRBJ2-2,.,TRBV12-3/TRBV12-4,TGTGCCAGCAGCCCCACTGGGGCACGGCCCGGGGAGCTGTTTTTT,CASSPTGARPGELFF
.,TRBJ2-1,.,TRBV11-2,TGTGCCAGCAGCTCAAGGGGATTCGGGGAAAGCTCCTACAATGAGCAGTTCTTC,CASSSRGFGESSYNEQFF